A single sample gave rise to the 8 T cell receptor beta chains below, sequenced in a study of Tregs in tolerant kidney transplant recipients. TCRdb keeps only in-frame clones here, not all; method: immunoSEQ multiplex PCR. The data contain roughly 86,000 clones, roughly 93% of them singletons. The nonmyeloablative bone marrow transplants came from related graft donors, with transient mixed chimerism. Sample: CD4+ T cells from blood (PBMCs), taken 12 months after the transplant. The receptors were gathered from a human patient who received a combined kidney and bone marrow transplant. Some T cells may possibly be graft donor cells.

The J gene is TRBJ2-1, the V gene TRBV11-3; 9 bases agree with TRBD2. In germline, CDR1 is SGHNT, CDR2 YENEEA. CDR3 length: 15 residues. Trimming at V came to 3 bases and at J to 6 bases, leaving 6 bases not matched to a gene. The CDR3 DNA reads TGTGCCAGCAGCTTGGGGACTAGCCCTTTCAATGAGCAGTTCTTC. Its translation is CASSLGTSPFNEQFF. Full variable domain (remainder filled in from reference TRBV11-3 and TRBJ2-1): EAGVVQSPRYKIIEKKQPVAFWCNPISGHNTLYWYLQNLGQGPELLIRYENEEAVDDSQLPKDRFSAERLKGVDSTLKIQPAELGDSAVYLCASSLGTSPFNEQFFGPGTRLTVL.

This clone was seen only once. The CDR3 is CASSIYRGGYEQYF. The CDR3 DNA is TGTGCCAGTAGTATCTACAGGGGAGGCTACGAGCAGTACTTC. This chain connects TRBV19 to TRBJ2-7; D may be TRBD1 (7 bases). The CDR3 length is 14 residues. V was cut by 3 bases and J by 3 bases, with 12 bases left in between. The germline V gene encodes CDR1 LNHDA and CDR2 SQIVND (reference sequence).

This chain joins TRBV4-3 and TRBJ2-7; no clear D gene. This CDR3 spans 14 amino acids. Between the trimmed V and J ends, which lost 1 base and 0 bases, there was a span of 7 bases. Germline V lookup: CDR1 LGHNA, CDR2 YSLEER. CDR3 in DNA: TGCGCCAGCAGCCAAGTTCTAAGCTCCTACGAGCAGTACTTC. It specifies CASSQVLSSYEQYF.

The J gene is TRBJ2-7, the V gene TRBV14; the match to TRBD1 covers 10 bases. Trimming removed 2 bases from V and 7 bases from J; junction bases left unmatched: 8. Germline-derived CDR1 and CDR2 are SGHDN and FVKESK. This CDR3 spans 15 amino acids. CDR3 sequence: CASSQPGQGRGEQYF. The CDR3 DNA sequence: TGTGCCAGCAGCCAACCGGGACAGGGGCGTGGGGAGCAGTACTTC.

V is TRBV9 and J is TRBJ2-2; TRBD1 is a possible D gene (5 bases). Between the trimmed V and J ends, which lost 4 bases and 1 base, there was a span of 8 bases. The germline gives CDR1 SGDLS, CDR2 YYNGEE. The length of the CDR3 is 14 residues. DNA for the CDR3: TGTGCCAGCAGCCTAACAGGGAACACCGGGGAGCTGTTTTTT. This encodes CASSLTGNTGELFF.

The chain combines TRBV4-3 with TRBJ1-2, with TRBD1 identical over 12 bases. The trim removed 1 base at V and 7 bases at J, leaving 4 bases unmatched. CDR1 and CDR2 (germline): LGHNA, YSLEER. The CDR3 is 15 residues long. CDR3 nucleotides: TGCGCCAGCAGCCAAGCCGGGACAGGGGGCTTTGGCTACACCTTC. Protein product: CASSQAGTGGFGYTF.

This sequence joins TRBV18 and TRBJ2-7; D remains unclear. Trimming left V 2 bases short and J 0 bases short, with 5 bases between. CDR3 length equals 13 residues. Germline V CDR1 and CDR2: KGHSH, LQKENI. The CDR3 spells CASSPSSSYEQYF. DNA of the CDR3: TGTGCCAGCTCACCAAGTAGCTCCTACGAGCAGTACTTC.

The chain carries TRBV9 and TRBJ2-3; a weak D match, TRBD2 (7 bases). The V gene lost 5 bases and the J gene lost 3 bases, with 16 bases spanning the gap. The CDR3 extends over 15 amino acids. Germline CDR1 and CDR2: SGDLS and YYNGEE. The CDR3 sequence is CASSGFRGATDTQYF. Written as DNA, the CDR3 is TGTGCCAGCAGTGGTTTTCGGGGGGCGACAGATACGCAGTATTTT.